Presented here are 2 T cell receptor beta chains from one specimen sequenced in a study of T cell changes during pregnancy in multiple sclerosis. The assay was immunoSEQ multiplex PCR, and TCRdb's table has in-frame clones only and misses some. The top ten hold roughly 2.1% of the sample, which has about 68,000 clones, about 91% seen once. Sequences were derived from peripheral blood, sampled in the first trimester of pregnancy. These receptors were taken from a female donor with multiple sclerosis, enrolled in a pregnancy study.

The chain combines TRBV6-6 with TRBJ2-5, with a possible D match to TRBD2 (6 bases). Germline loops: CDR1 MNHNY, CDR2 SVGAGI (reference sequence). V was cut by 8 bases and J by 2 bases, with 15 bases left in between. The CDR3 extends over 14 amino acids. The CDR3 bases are TGTGCCAGCTGGATAGCGGTTGGACAAGAGACCCAGTACTTC. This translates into CASWIAVGQETQYF.

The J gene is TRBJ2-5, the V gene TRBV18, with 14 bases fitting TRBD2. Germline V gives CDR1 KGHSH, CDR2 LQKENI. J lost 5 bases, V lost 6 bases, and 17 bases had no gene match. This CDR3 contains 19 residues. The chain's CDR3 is CASSPLPSGLAGEGETQYF. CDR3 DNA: TGTGCCAGCTCCCCCCTGCCGTCGGGACTAGCGGGGGAAGGGGAGACCCAGTACTTC.